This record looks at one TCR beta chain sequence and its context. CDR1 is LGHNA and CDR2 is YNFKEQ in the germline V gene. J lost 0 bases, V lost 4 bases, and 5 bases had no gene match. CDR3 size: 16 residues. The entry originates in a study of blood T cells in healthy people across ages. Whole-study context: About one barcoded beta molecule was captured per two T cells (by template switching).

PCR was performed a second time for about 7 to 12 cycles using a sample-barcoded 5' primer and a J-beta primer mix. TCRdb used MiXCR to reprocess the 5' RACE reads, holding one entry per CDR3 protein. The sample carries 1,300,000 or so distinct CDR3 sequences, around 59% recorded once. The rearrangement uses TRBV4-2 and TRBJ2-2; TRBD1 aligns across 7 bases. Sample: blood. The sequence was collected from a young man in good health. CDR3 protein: CASSLGQETNTGELFF. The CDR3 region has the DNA TGTGCCAGCAGCCTCGGACAGGAGACGAACACCGGGGAGCTGTTTTTT.